The clone carrying this TCR beta chain has at least ten counts. RNA served as the template for amplifying TCR beta CDR3 regions. First-round RT-PCR employed HTBI primers, with a second-round multiplex PCR after it. MiXCR, applied by TCRdb to the multiplex PCR reads, yields one record per CDR3 protein. Of about 700,000 distinct CDR3 sequences listed, about two fifths are singletons. This sample is part of a study of Graves' ophthalmopathy and Graves' hyperthyroidism. The germline CDR1 and CDR2 sequences are PRHDT and FYEKMQ (reference sequence). V lost 2 bases and J 1 base, leaving 8 bases between the germline ends. The length of the CDR3 is 14 residues.

This clonotype was obtained from an adult man with Graves' ophthalmopathy. V is TRBV13 and J is TRBJ1-1; D is uncertain. Material for sequencing was peripheral blood. The CDR3 loop reads CASSLMDKNTEAFF. CDR3 nucleotides: TGTGCCAGCAGCTTAATGGATAAGAACACTGAAGCTTTCTTT.